This passage covers 6 T cell receptor beta chains from one sample sequenced in a study of OX40 agonist ivuxolimab in advanced cancers. Libraries were constructed by the immunoSEQ multiplex PCR assay. In TCRdb, the immuneACCESS table is reduced to in-frame sequences with V and J assigned. These tables do not hold every clone; where another copy was compared, an unresolved V gene accounts for under half, and the others remain unexplained. Present in this sample are tens of thousands of clones, nearly 85% of which were seen just once. Approximately 21% of the sample belongs to the ten largest clones. The material was CD4+ or CD8+ T cells sorted from blood, obtained in a trial of the OX40 agonist ivuxolimab. The receptors derive from an adult with an advanced solid tumor such as melanoma, head and neck, liver or kidney cancer.

The gene calls are TRBV7-2 and TRBJ1-2, with D perhaps matching TRBD1 (6 bases). This CDR3 has 12 amino acids. V shed 5 bases and J shed 8 bases, with 12 bases lying between them. Per the germline V gene, CDR1 is SGHTA and CDR2 is FQGNSA. The CDR3 spells CASSVQGRGYTF. CDR3 sequence (DNA): TGTGCCAGCAGCGTACAGGGCCGGGGCTACACCTTC.

This chain links TRBV5-1 with TRBJ2-5; D not resolved. Trimming shortened V by 0 bases and J by 4 bases, and 4 bases separated the two germline ends. Germline V gene lookup returns CDR1 SGHRS and CDR2 YFSETQ. CDR3 size: 12 residues. The CDR3 loop is CASSLGRETQYF. CDR3 nucleotide sequence: TGCGCCAGCAGCTTGGGTCGAGAGACCCAGTACTTC. Supplemented by reference TRBV5-1 and TRBJ2-5, the full variable domain reads KAGVTQTPRYLIKTRGQQVTLSCSPISGHRSVSWYQQTPGQGLQFLFEYFSETQRNKGNFPGRFSGRQFSNSRSEMNVSTLELGDSALYLCASSLGRETQYFGPGTRLLVL.

The chain employs TRBV4-1 and TRBJ2-4; D is ambiguous. In germline, CDR1 is MGHRA, CDR2 YSYEKL. V shed 0 bases and J shed 0 bases, with 9 bases lying between them. This CDR3 spans 16 amino acids. CDR3 in DNA: TGCGCCAGCAGCCAAGATTCCGCCTTAGCCAAAAACATTCAGTACTTC. Residues: CASSQDSALAKNIQYF.

The rearrangement uses TRBV6-6 and TRBJ1-1; TRBD1 matches 10 bases. The CDR3 extends over 16 amino acids. V lost 2 bases, J lost 3 bases, and 6 bases stayed unmatched. The germline CDR1 and CDR2 sequences are MNHNY and SVGAGI (reference sequence). The CDR3 region has the DNA TGTGCCAGCAGTTACGCATGGACAGGGGGGTACACTGAAGCTTTCTTT. This codes for CASSYAWTGGYTEAFF.

V is TRBV10-3 and J is TRBJ2-5; 8 bases align to TRBD1. The J call could be wrong; TRBJ2-7 is a better fit for the DNA end. This CDR3 is 14 amino acids long. Germline V gene data show CDR1 as ENHRY and CDR2 as SYGVKD. This CDR3 reads CAIGDRINIYEQYF. In nucleotides, the CDR3 is TGTGCCATCGGGGACAGGATAAACATCTACGAGCAGTACTTC.

This chain connects TRBV27 to TRBJ1-5; D unresolved. Trimming took off 3 bases at V and 8 bases at J, with 11 bases between the two ends. This CDR3 is built from 13 residues. CDR1 is MNHEY and CDR2 is SMNVEV in the germline V gene (reference sequence). The CDR3 spells CASSFARFEPQHF. The CDR3 coding sequence is TGTGCCAGCAGTTTCGCCAGGTTCGAGCCCCAGCATTTT.